Shown below are 19 T cell receptor beta chains from a single sample sequenced in a study of CD4 T cells in relation to SARS-CoV-2 and coronaviruses. Their cognate antigens are unknown. The table came from immunoSEQ multiplex PCR; TCRdb's copy has only in-frame clones and leaves some out. The sample contains about 40,000 clones, around three quarters of which appear only once. Sequenced: memory CD4+ T cells from PBMCs, cultured in vitro. Every receptor here comes from an adult with COVID-19.

This clone was recorded a few times. The chain combines TRBV4-2 with TRBJ2-5; 7 nucleotides line up with TRBD2. The trim removed 1 base at V and 1 base at J, leaving 6 bases unmatched. There are 16 residues in the CDR3. The V gene's germline CDR1 is LGHNA and CDR2 YNFKEQ. The CDR3 reads CASSQATSGGQETQYF. CDR3 nucleotides: TGTGCCAGCAGCCAAGCGACGTCGGGAGGCCAAGAGACCCAGTACTTC.

This sequence joins TRBV7-3 and TRBJ2-1; 7 nucleotides match TRBD2. The V segment lost 5 bases and the J segment 9 bases; nucleotides outside the gene matches: 13. This CDR3 spans 15 amino acids. Germline V gives CDR1 SGHTA, CDR2 FQGTGA. The CDR3 nucleotides are TGTGCCAGCAGCCCACGGGGCCTATGGGGGGGTGAGCAGTTCTTC. Protein sequence: CASSPRGLWGGEQFF.

This clone showed up just a few times. The chain employs TRBV10-3 and TRBJ1-4; unclear D gene. Germline V lookup: CDR1 ENHRY, CDR2 SYGVKD. Trimming pared 2 bases from V and 0 bases from J, leaving 4 bases between. CDR3 length equals 14 residues. CDR3 in amino acids: CAISEDTTNEKLFF. CDR3 in DNA: TGTGCCATCAGTGAGGACACAACTAATGAAAAACTGTTTTTT.

CDR3 loop: CSVEDPNRGDEDTQYF. In nucleotides, the CDR3 is TGCAGCGTTGAAGATCCTAACAGGGGGGATGAAGATACGCAGTATTTT. This rearrangement joins TRBV29-1 to TRBJ2-3; TRBD1 aligns across 8 bases. The CDR3 has 16 amino acids. After removal of 0 bases from V and 5 bases from J, the junction contained 10 bases not matched to a gene. Per germline, CDR1 SQVTM and CDR2 ANQGSEA.

The chain employs TRBV24-1 and TRBJ2-1, with TRBD2 identical over 12 bases. The CDR3 extends over 16 amino acids. CDR1 and CDR2 from the germline V gene are KGHDR and SFDVKD. V was clipped by 2 bases and J by 9 bases; unmatched bases: 7. The CDR3 loop is CATSDSTSGSNSEQFF. The CDR3 DNA reads TGTGCCACCAGTGATTCGACTAGCGGGAGTAATTCTGAGCAGTTCTTC.

This clone was recorded a few times. The V and J genes are TRBV7-9 and TRBJ1-2; 7 bases map to TRBD1. The ends lost 1 base at V and 1 base at J; junction bases unmatched: 9. The CDR3 totals 17 residues. From germline, CDR1 is SEHNR and CDR2 FQNEAQ (reference sequence). The CDR3 region has the DNA TGTGCCAGCAGCTTAGGCGCTGGGGGACAGCATAACTATGGCTACACCTTC. It encodes CASSLGAGGQHNYGYTF.

This clone appeared once. The chain has TRBV9 and TRBJ2-1; 8 bases line up with TRBD2. Per germline, CDR1 SGDLS and CDR2 YYNGEE. The junction had 10 bases not matched to a gene; V was cut back by 3 bases and J by 8 bases. The CDR3 spans 15 residues. CDR3 sequence (DNA): TGTGCCAGCAGCGCCGGGACTAGGCCGGCGGATGAGCAGTTCTTC. This sequence encodes CASSAGTRPADEQFF.

CDR3 in amino acids: CASYRGQFGNTIYF. CDR3 nucleotides: TGTGCCAGCTATAGGGGACAGTTTGGAAACACCATATATTTT. The V call is TRBV18, the J call TRBJ1-3; TRBD1 agrees at 7 bases. Per the germline V gene, CDR1 is KGHSH and CDR2 is LQKENI. This CDR3 has 14 residues. V lost 7 bases and J lost 3; bases outside the gene matches: 6.

This clone was observed a handful of times. The V call is TRBV7-9, the J call TRBJ2-7; no definite D call. Trimming removed 5 bases from V and 0 bases from J, with 14 bases in between. Germline V gene sequence: CDR1 SEHNR, CDR2 FQNEAQ (reference sequence). This CDR3 comprises 15 residues. CDR3 DNA: TGTGCCAGCAGCCTCCCCGGGCGGAGCTCCTACGAGCAGTACTTC. The encoded protein is CASSLPGRSSYEQYF.

The chain joins TRBV5-4 to TRBJ2-7; D is unresolved. Germline V gives CDR1 SGHNT, CDR2 YYREEE (reference sequence). V gave up 0 bases and J gave up 0 bases, with 7 bases separating them. CDR3 length equals 14 residues. CDR3: CASSLETNSYEQYF. CDR3 nucleotide sequence: TGTGCCAGCAGCTTGGAGACAAACTCCTACGAGCAGTACTTC.

The rearrangement links TRBV28 to TRBJ2-5; the D gene is possibly TRBD2 (5 bases). CDR3 length: 14 residues. Deletions cut 2 bases from V and 7 bases from J, with 14 bases between. Germline V lookup: CDR1 MDHEN, CDR2 SYDVKM. The CDR3 DNA sequence: TGTGCCAGCAGTTTAACGGACTCCCTCGGGACCCAGTACTTC. Residues: CASSLTDSLGTQYF.

The chain is built from TRBV30 and TRBJ2-2; the D gene is possibly TRBD2 (6 bases). The germline V and J ends were trimmed by 0 bases and 3 bases, with 11 bases remaining between them. Germline values: CDR1 GTSNPN, CDR2 SVGIG (reference sequence). The CDR3 contains 15 residues. The DNA of the CDR3 is TGTGCCTGGAGTGTTGGGGGGTCGGACACCGGGGAGCTGTTTTTT. Amino acid sequence: CAWSVGGSDTGELFF.

V gene TRBV9 combines with J gene TRBJ2-7; D uncertain. This CDR3 contains 14 residues. Germline CDR1 reads SGDLS; CDR2 reads YYNGEE. V dropped 0 bases and J dropped 2 bases, with 9 bases sitting between them. Here the CDR3 reads CASSVDPGTYEQYF. For the CDR3, the DNA is TGTGCCAGCAGCGTAGATCCGGGTACCTACGAGCAGTACTTC.

This clone was observed a single time. The V and J genes are TRBV7-3 and TRBJ2-2; D remains ambiguous. Trimming shortened V by 1 base and J by 1 base, and 19 bases separated the two germline ends. Germline CDR1 SGHTA, CDR2 FQGTGA. This CDR3 has 19 residues. CDR3 DNA sequence: TGTGCCAGCAGCTTAATGGCTGGAGCCGCACAGTGGAACACCGGGGAGCTGTTTTTT. Its protein product is CASSLMAGAAQWNTGELFF.

The chain combines TRBV11-3 with TRBJ2-3; D unclear. CDR1 and CDR2 (germline): SGHNT, YENEEA. The CDR3 consists of 11 residues. The V end was cut by 3 bases, the J end by 5 bases, with 3 bases between. The CDR3 here is CASSLEDTQYF. The CDR3 DNA is TGTGCCAGCAGCTTGGAAGATACGCAGTATTTT. Filled out from reference TRBV11-3 and TRBJ2-3, the complete variable domain reads EAGVVQSPRYKIIEKKQPVAFWCNPISGHNTLYWYLQNLGQGPELLIRYENEEAVDDSQLPKDRFSAERLKGVDSTLKIQPAELGDSAVYLCASSLEDTQYFGPGTRLTVL.

This sequence joins TRBV24-1 and TRBJ2-7, with D tentatively TRBD1 (6 bases). Trimming cost V 4 bases and J 3 bases, with 6 bases left between them. The V gene's germline CDR1 is KGHDR and CDR2 SFDVKD. The length of the CDR3 is 12 residues. The chain's CDR3 is CATSDRGYEQYF. The CDR3 region has the DNA TGTGCCACCAGTGACAGGGGCTACGAGCAGTACTTC.

J is TRBJ1-2 and V is TRBV6-5; D is unresolved. Trimming shortened V by 7 bases and J by 2 bases, and 17 bases separated the two germline ends. Germline lookup yields CDR1 MNHEY and CDR2 SVGAGI. The CDR3 has 15 residues. In nucleotides, the CDR3 is TGTGCCAGCAAGTTCAGTGACCGGAGAAACTATGGCTACACCTTC. Its translation: CASKFSDRRNYGYTF.

In its sample, this clone was seen a few times. This chain links TRBV4-3 with TRBJ1-6; 9 bases align to TRBD1. The ends lost 3 bases at V and 8 bases at J; junction bases unmatched: 5. Germline V gene data show CDR1 as LGHNA and CDR2 as YSLEER. CDR3 length: 15 residues. The CDR3 nucleotides read TGCGCCAGCAGCCAGTATACAGGGGGCGATTCACCCCTCCACTTT. It encodes CASSQYTGGDSPLHF.

The rearrangement links TRBV27 to TRBJ1-2; 8 nucleotides line up with TRBD1. The CDR3 contains 13 residues. Germline V CDR1 and CDR2: MNHEY, SMNVEV (reference sequence). Trimming removed 6 bases from V and 8 bases from J; junction bases left unmatched: 8. The CDR3 reads CASRITGGWGYTF. CDR3 bases: TGTGCCAGCAGAATCACAGGGGGTTGGGGCTACACCTTC.